Shown below are 3 T cell receptor beta chains from a single sample sequenced in a study of blood T cell repertoires in COVID-19. Assay used: immunoSEQ multiplex PCR; TCRdb lists only in-frame clones, some missing. The table records 300,000 to 350,000 clones, almost 90% of them present only once. Source material: PBMCs or T cells enriched from blood (not recorded which). Receptors originate from a woman younger than 30 with acute COVID-19.

This chain joins TRBV7-3 and TRBJ1-6; 9 nucleotides line up with TRBD1. Germline assignment: CDR1 SGHTA and CDR2 FQGTGA. The trim removed 5 bases at V and 8 bases at J, leaving 7 bases unmatched. The CDR3 sequence is 15 residues long. The DNA of the CDR3 is TGTGCCAGCAGCCTACAGGGACAGGGCTATTCACCCCTCCACTTT. Translated, it gives CASSLQGQGYSPLHF.

CDR3 in amino acids: CAWSGSSGNTIYF. CDR3 nucleotide sequence: TGTGCCTGGAGTGGGAGCTCTGGAAACACCATATATTTT. The rearrangement joins TRBV30 to TRBJ1-3; unclear D gene. Trimming stripped 1 base from V and 0 bases from J, with 4 bases between. Germline lookup yields CDR1 GTSNPN and CDR2 SVGIG (reference sequence). This CDR3 contains 13 residues.

This clone came up once. V usage is TRBV27 and J usage is TRBJ2-7; D call uncertain. Germline V gives CDR1 MNHEY, CDR2 SMNVEV (reference sequence). The CDR3 spans 14 residues. V was trimmed by 5 bases and J by 0 bases, leaving 11 bases between them. As DNA, the CDR3 is TGTGCCAGCAGTCCGACACCTGCCTCCTACGAGCAGTACTTC. Amino acid sequence: CASSPTPASYEQYF.